Listed here are 13 T cell receptor beta chains from one sample, sequenced in a study of blood T cell repertoires in COVID-19. Using immunoSEQ multiplex PCR, the repertoire was profiled, and TCRdb retains in-frame clones only, with some absent. Among approximately 130,000 clones listed, roughly 81% were seen once. The sample taken for sequencing was peripheral blood. All receptors come from a human donor in a cohort sampled during active COVID-19.

The chain links TRBV5-1 to TRBJ2-2, with TRBD2 matching 9 bases. Germline values: CDR1 SGHRS, CDR2 YFSETQ. CDR3 length: 17 amino acids. Trimming at V came to 1 base and at J to 9 bases, leaving 13 bases not matched to a gene. The CDR3: CASSLYQRGAPLRELFF. In DNA, the CDR3 is TGCGCCAGCAGCTTGTACCAGCGGGGGGCCCCCCTGCGGGAGCTGTTTTTT.

This chain joins TRBV2 and TRBJ1-1, with a tentative D call TRBD1 (5 bases). CDR1 and CDR2 from the germline V gene are SNHLY and FYNNEI. This CDR3 contains 15 residues. V lost 7 bases and J 1 base, leaving 16 bases between the germline ends. CDR3 DNA sequence: TGTGCCAGCATTATGGACGACAGAACGAACACTGAAGCTTTCTTT. Translated: CASIMDDRTNTEAFF.

This chain links TRBV18 with TRBJ2-1, with 7 bases fitting TRBD1. The CDR3 runs 16 residues. CDR1 and CDR2 (germline): KGHSH, LQKENI. V shed 1 base and J 3 bases; nucleotides not matched to a gene: 6. The CDR3 reads CASSPRQGPSYNEQFF. DNA of the CDR3: TGTGCCAGCTCACCACGACAGGGCCCCAGCTACAATGAGCAGTTCTTC.

The chain is built from TRBV11-3 and TRBJ1-2; possibly TRBD1 for D (6 bases). Germline V gene sequence: CDR1 SGHNT, CDR2 YENEEA. CDR3 size: 12 residues. V was cut by 8 bases and J by 6 bases, with 13 bases left in between. The CDR3 sequence is CASPPTGNGYTF. CDR3 nucleotides: TGTGCCAGCCCCCCAACAGGGAATGGCTACACCTTC.

This chain links TRBV5-1 with TRBJ1-1; TRBD1 is a possible D gene (6 bases). With 3 bases removed from V and 3 bases from J, the gap between germline ends came to 15 bases. Germline CDR1 and CDR2: SGHRS and YFSETQ. This CDR3 contains 15 residues. CDR3: CASSWIQGKDTEAFF. The CDR3 bases are TGCGCCAGCAGCTGGATACAGGGTAAAGACACTGAAGCTTTCTTT.

The chain employs TRBV30 and TRBJ1-1; possibly TRBD1 for D (5 bases). V gave up 4 bases and J gave up 0 bases, with 12 bases separating them. The CDR3 contains 14 residues. The germline V gene encodes CDR1 GTSNPN and CDR2 SVGIG (reference sequence). In DNA form, the CDR3 reads TGTGCCTGGAATACAGGTTCCATGAACACTGAAGCTTTCTTT. The encoded protein is CAWNTGSMNTEAFF.

The V and J genes are TRBV18 and TRBJ1-2; 8 bases map to TRBD1. The CDR3 covers 14 residues. The germline V gene has CDR1 KGHSH and CDR2 LQKENI. Germline trimming cut 2 bases from V and 7 bases from J; bases unmatched to any gene: 6. The CDR3 DNA reads as TGTGCCAGCTCACCAGGTCCAGGGGGCTTTGGCTACACCTTC. Translated, it gives CASSPGPGGFGYTF.

This clone was detected only once. This sequence joins TRBV6-2 or TRBV6-3 and TRBJ2-5; TRBD2 might be the D (5 bases). CDR3 length equals 12 residues. Per germline, CDR1 MNHEY and CDR2 SVGEGT. V was shortened by 4 bases and J by 7 bases, with 10 bases between the two germline ends. CDR3 sequence: CASSFLGRTQYF. The CDR3 region has the DNA TGTGCCAGCAGTTTTTTGGGGAGGACCCAGTACTTC.

Concerning this clone: Different DNA sequences within this sample yield the same CDR3. This chain connects TRBV6-5 to TRBJ1-2; D may be TRBD1 (5 bases). V was clipped by 6 bases and J by 2 bases, with 10 bases between them. Germline V lookup: CDR1 MNHEY, CDR2 SVGAGI. The CDR3 is made up of 13 amino acids. The CDR3 is CASSPDRNYGYTF. The CDR3, as DNA: TGTGCCAGCAGCCCCGACAGAAACTATGGCTACACCTTC.

The CDR3 bases are TGTGCCAGCAGCCTCCAGCGAGGGTTGGATACGCAGTATTTT. Translation gives CASSLQRGLDTQYF. This sequence joins TRBV7-8 and TRBJ2-3; TRBD2 might be the D (5 bases). V was clipped by 5 bases and J by 6 bases, with 15 bases between them. This CDR3 is 14 amino acids long. The germline V gene encodes CDR1 SGHVS and CDR2 FQNEAQ. Supplemented by reference TRBV7-8 and TRBJ2-3, the full variable domain reads GAGVSQSPRYKVAKRGQDVALRCDPISGHVSLFWYQQALGQGPEFLTYFQNEAQLDKSGLPSDRFFAERPEGSVSTLKIQRTQQEDSAVYLCASSLQRGLDTQYFGPGTRLTVL.

A note on this clone: Other DNA sequences from this sample encode an identical CDR3 as well. This chain uses TRBV7-9 with TRBJ1-1; D may be TRBD1 (6 bases). Germline V lookup: CDR1 SEHNR, CDR2 FQNEAQ (reference sequence). V lost 1 base and J 5 bases, leaving 8 bases between the germline ends. The CDR3 loop spans 13 amino acids. The CDR3 reads CASSLGGRTEAFF. As DNA, the CDR3 is TGTGCCAGCAGCTTAGGGGGGCGGACTGAAGCTTTCTTT.

The rearrangement joins TRBV5-1 to TRBJ1-2; the D gene is possibly TRBD1 (6 bases). The CDR3 has 13 amino acids. Germline CDR1 reads SGHRS; CDR2 reads YFSETQ. Trimming pared 0 bases from V and 8 bases from J, leaving 11 bases between. The CDR3 coding sequence is TGCGCCAGCAGCTTGGCCCAGGGGACCGGCTACACCTTC. It translates to CASSLAQGTGYTF.

V and J are TRBV5-1 and TRBJ1-2; D might be TRBD1 (6 bases). Germline CDR1 SGHRS, CDR2 YFSETQ. This CDR3 contains 13 residues. V lost 3 bases to trimming and J lost 4 bases, with 10 bases between them. The CDR3 spells CASSSQGPYGYTF. In DNA, the CDR3 is TGCGCCAGCAGCTCACAGGGACCCTATGGCTACACCTTC.